Sequencing of this TCR beta chain was carried out in a study of shared clonotypes between healthy human individuals. Background on the study: The people who gave samples were a couple of women and a few men aged 18 to 49.

Sequencing used immunoSEQ multiplex PCR; TCRdb keeps in-frame clones, though not all of them. Of 2 million to 2.5 million clones listed, about 92% are singletons. The CDR3 has 17 residues. Deletions cut 2 bases from V and 0 bases from J, with 14 bases between. Germline V gene sequence: CDR1 SEHNR, CDR2 FQNEAQ (reference sequence). The sequencing sample was made of naive CD4+ T cells from PBMCs. Subset: CD45RA+ positively selected. This TCR came from a man aged 18-30 years in good health. Some clones in this sample may be carry-over from other donors' samples. The rearrangement links TRBV7-9 to TRBJ1-3; D gene uncertain. CDR3 amino acids: CASSLTSPLVSGNTIYF. The CDR3 DNA sequence: TGTGCCAGCAGCTTAACTTCGCCCCTCGTCTCTGGAAACACCATATATTTT. Complete variable domain (other parts from reference TRBV7-9 and TRBJ1-3): DTGVSQNPRHKITKRGQNVTFRCDPISEHNRLYWYRQTLGQGPEFLTYFQNEAQLEKSRLLSDRFSAERPKGSFSTLEIQRTEQGDSAMYLCASSLTSPLVSGNTIYFGEGSWLTVV.